The rows below give T cell receptor beta chains drawn from one sample of a study of technical replicates of blood from several donors. Using immunoSEQ multiplex PCR, the repertoire was profiled, and TCRdb retains in-frame clones only, with some absent. The data show 79,000 or so clones, 90% to 95% seen once. The sequenced sample consisted of T cells isolated from PBMCs. These TCRs come from a human donor in good health. CDR3s include the opening cysteine and the closing phenylalanine or tryptophan.

CASSQLTGGGGYTF	TRBV6-1	TRBJ1-2
CASSSSGHPGNEQFF	TRBV6-5	TRBJ2-1
CASSVLAGEETQYF	TRBV5-6	TRBJ2-5
CASWGGSREQYF	TRBV27	TRBJ2-7
CASTTGTGVVDTQYF	TRBV19	TRBJ2-3
CASSETGGSLNTEAFF	TRBV19	TRBJ1-1
CASSPGTEAFF	TRBV9	TRBJ1-1
CASSLVLAEETQYF	TRBV5-1	TRBJ2-5
CASSQVQDYGYTF	TRBV4-3	TRBJ1-2
CASSWTGSYEQYF	TRBV11-3	TRBJ2-7
CASTSTGGFYNEQFF	TRBV6-6	TRBJ2-1
CASSLGTGFMNTEAFF	TRBV27	TRBJ1-1
CASSPRIAGDIEQFF	TRBV9	TRBJ2-1
CASSAQFGQRNTEAFF	TRBV5-1	TRBJ1-1
CASNLRHYGYTF	TRBV28	TRBJ1-2
CASSEGTGAGELFF	TRBV5-1	TRBJ2-2
CASAPGREGKPQHF	TRBV19	TRBJ1-5
CASTVGGQPQHF	TRBV19	TRBJ1-5
CASSESTGDTF	TRBV18	TRBJ1-2
CASSSLTGGSNQPQHF	TRBV28	TRBJ1-5
CASSIEVSTELEAFF	TRBV19	TRBJ1-1
CASSQSCPWSLRGFRYQPQHF	TRBV23-1	TRBJ1-5
CASRGQGHSGNTIYF	TRBV5-8	TRBJ1-3
CAWREYAGGYTF	TRBV30	TRBJ1-2
CASSRYPDF	TRBV2	TRBJ2-3
CASIQGGREDLSGELFF	TRBV28	TRBJ2-2
CASKGQNNEKLFF	TRBV6-5	TRBJ1-4
CASSYDRESTGELFF	TRBV14	TRBJ2-2
CASSLGWSANTGELFF	TRBV7-2	TRBJ2-2
CASSATGTGGRIQYF	TRBV6-1	TRBJ2-4
CASSLGQAPNYEQYF	TRBV7-8	TRBJ2-7
CASSVGTGLNEQFF	TRBV5-6	TRBJ2-1
CAILGGGDRWNYGYTF	TRBV28	TRBJ1-2
CASSVSREDGRETQYF	TRBV2	TRBJ2-5
CASSGTGSSYEQYF	TRBV9	TRBJ2-7
CASSLRTSYEQYF	TRBV7-2	TRBJ2-7
CASRGGENQPQHF	TRBV27	TRBJ1-5
CASTNPQGAYGYTF	TRBV7-9	TRBJ1-2
CASSVGLAGLNEQFF	TRBV18	TRBJ2-1
CASSLVWADEAFF	TRBV7-8	TRBJ1-1
CASSPDTHFYEQYF	TRBV5-1	TRBJ2-7
CASSFSGNSYEQYF	TRBV7-2	TRBJ2-7
CARSDYRPGGTGELFF	TRBV2	TRBJ2-2
CASSGQGGMNTEAFF	TRBV6-1	TRBJ1-1
CASRMGLAGVVQETQYF	TRBV7-9	TRBJ2-5
CASSSEIRTQETQYF	TRBV7-6	TRBJ2-5
CASSLAGSYEQYF	TRBV11-2	TRBJ2-7
CASSRSTASGANVLTF	TRBV27	TRBJ2-6
CASSIGGTVNTEAFF	TRBV19	TRBJ1-1
CASSLDRFSNQPQHF	TRBV4-1	TRBJ1-5